A selection of T cell receptor beta chains follows, all from one sample in a study of OX40 agonist ivuxolimab in advanced cancers. TCRdb's table, derived via immunoSEQ multiplex PCR, lists solely in-frame clones and lacks some. The data contain tens of thousands of clones, 89% of them seen just once; the ten biggest clones take up roughly an eighth. Sequencing used CD4+ or CD8+ T cells sorted from blood, obtained in a trial of the OX40 agonist ivuxolimab. Every receptor here comes from an adult with an advanced solid tumor such as melanoma, head and neck, liver or kidney cancer. CDR3s include the opening cysteine and the closing phenylalanine or tryptophan. Fields, in order: clone size, CDR3 length, D gene, V gene, J gene, CDR3 protein, CDR3 DNA. The D gene is left open where the match is weak. Clone size, where shown, is once, few, many, or a class for clones that have expanded.

clone size: .; CDR3 length: 15; D gene: .; V gene: TRBV7-9; J gene: TRBJ1-1; CDR3 protein: CASSQYAGSDTEAFF; CDR3 DNA: TGTGCCAGCAGCCAGTACGCAGGCAGCGACACTGAAGCTTTCTTT
clone size: .; CDR3 length: 17; D gene: TRBD2; V gene: TRBV27; J gene: TRBJ2-3; CDR3 protein: CASSSGTSGRVTDTQYF; CDR3 DNA: TGTGCCAGCAGTTCCGGGACTAGCGGGAGAGTGACAGATACGCAGTATTTT
clone size: .; CDR3 length: 17; D gene: .; V gene: TRBV19; J gene: TRBJ1-6; CDR3 protein: CASSMGLNPHGNSPLHF; CDR3 DNA: TGTGCCAGTAGTATGGGCTTAAACCCCCATGGAAATTCACCCCTCCACTTT
clone size: .; CDR3 length: 14; D gene: .; V gene: TRBV28; J gene: TRBJ2-2; CDR3 protein: CASSLIGGSGELFF; CDR3 DNA: TGTGCCAGCAGTTTAATAGGAGGTTCCGGGGAGCTGTTTTTT
clone size: .; CDR3 length: 14; D gene: TRBD1; V gene: TRBV28; J gene: TRBJ1-6; CDR3 protein: CASSWTGAISPLHF; CDR3 DNA: TGTGCCAGCTCGTGGACAGGGGCAATTTCACCCCTCCACTTT
clone size: .; CDR3 length: 15; D gene: .; V gene: TRBV27; J gene: TRBJ2-1; CDR3 protein: CASSLLGGLRGEQFF; CDR3 DNA: TGTGCCAGCAGTTTATTAGGCGGGCTACGGGGTGAGCAGTTCTTC
clone size: .; CDR3 length: 13; D gene: .; V gene: TRBV5-6; J gene: TRBJ2-2; CDR3 protein: CASTRGDTGELFF; CDR3 DNA: TGTGCCAGCACCAGGGGGGACACCGGGGAGCTGTTTTTT
clone size: .; CDR3 length: 13; D gene: .; V gene: TRBV11-3; J gene: TRBJ2-4; CDR3 protein: CASSLGGSNIQYF; CDR3 DNA: TGTGCCAGCAGCTTGGGGGGATCAAACATTCAGTACTTC
clone size: .; CDR3 length: 13; D gene: TRBD2; V gene: TRBV2; J gene: TRBJ2-1; CDR3 protein: CASSEGRDNEQFF; CDR3 DNA: TGTGCCAGCAGTGAGGGGAGGGACAATGAGCAGTTCTTC
clone size: .; CDR3 length: 13; D gene: .; V gene: TRBV28; J gene: TRBJ1-3; CDR3 protein: CASSAPSGNTIYF; CDR3 DNA: TGTGCCAGCAGCGCCCCCTCTGGAAACACCATATATTTT
clone size: few; CDR3 length: 16; D gene: TRBD2; V gene: TRBV7-9; J gene: TRBJ2-1; CDR3 protein: CASSLPHGLAGVEQFF; CDR3 DNA: TGTGCCAGCAGCTTACCCCACGGACTAGCGGGAGTCGAGCAGTTCTTC
clone size: .; CDR3 length: 15; D gene: .; V gene: TRBV4-1; J gene: TRBJ2-2; CDR3 protein: CASSPGTLNTGELFF; CDR3 DNA: TGCGCCAGCAGCCCCGGGACTCTGAACACCGGGGAGCTGTTTTTT
clone size: .; CDR3 length: 14; D gene: TRBD2; V gene: TRBV28; J gene: TRBJ2-3; CDR3 protein: CASKGLAGTDTQYF; CDR3 DNA: TGTGCCAGCAAGGGACTAGCGGGGACAGATACGCAGTATTTT
clone size: .; CDR3 length: 13; D gene: TRBD1; V gene: TRBV29-1; J gene: TRBJ1-2; CDR3 protein: CSVGDRGNYGYTF; CDR3 DNA: TGCAGCGTTGGGGACAGGGGGAACTATGGCTACACCTTC
clone size: .; CDR3 length: 15; D gene: .; V gene: TRBV9; J gene: TRBJ1-4; CDR3 protein: CASSGGGGGVEKLFF; CDR3 DNA: TGTGCCAGCAGCGGCGGAGGGGGAGGGGTTGAAAAACTGTTTTTT
clone size: .; CDR3 length: 15; D gene: TRBD1; V gene: TRBV7-9; J gene: TRBJ1-5; CDR3 protein: CASSRGTESNQPQHF; CDR3 DNA: TGTGCCAGCAGTCGCGGGACAGAGAGCAATCAGCCCCAGCATTTT
clone size: .; CDR3 length: 13; D gene: .; V gene: TRBV6-1; J gene: TRBJ2-7; CDR3 protein: CASSDGLPGEQYF; CDR3 DNA: TGTGCCAGCAGTGACGGCCTGCCCGGCGAGCAGTACTTC
clone size: .; CDR3 length: 15; D gene: TRBD2; V gene: TRBV29-1; J gene: TRBJ2-5; CDR3 protein: CSVSESGGGRETQYF; CDR3 DNA: TGCAGCGTTTCCGAATCGGGAGGCGGGCGAGAGACCCAGTACTTC
clone size: .; CDR3 length: 15; D gene: .; V gene: TRBV7-9; J gene: TRBJ2-1; CDR3 protein: CASSLRDRLYNEQFF; CDR3 DNA: TGTGCCAGCAGCTTGAGAGACAGACTCTACAATGAGCAGTTCTTC
clone size: .; CDR3 length: 13; D gene: .; V gene: TRBV9; J gene: TRBJ1-1; CDR3 protein: CASSPQGNTEAFF; CDR3 DNA: TGTGCCAGCAGCCCCCAGGGGAACACTGAAGCTTTCTTT
clone size: .; CDR3 length: 15; D gene: .; V gene: TRBV6-5; J gene: TRBJ1-5; CDR3 protein: CASSYGHPGNQPQHF; CDR3 DNA: TGTGCCAGCAGCTACGGGCATCCTGGCAATCAGCCCCAGCATTTT
clone size: once; CDR3 length: 14; D gene: .; V gene: TRBV11-2; J gene: TRBJ1-2; CDR3 protein: CASSLDFGNYGYTF; CDR3 DNA: TGTGCCAGCAGCTTAGATTTCGGTAACTATGGCTACACCTTC
clone size: .; CDR3 length: 16; D gene: TRBD2; V gene: TRBV9; J gene: TRBJ2-3; CDR3 protein: CASSGGLSGSSDTQYF; CDR3 DNA: TGTGCCAGCAGCGGGGGTCTGAGCGGGAGCTCAGATACGCAGTATTTT
clone size: .; CDR3 length: 14; D gene: .; V gene: TRBV29-1; J gene: TRBJ2-1; CDR3 protein: CSVVDQSSYNEQFF; CDR3 DNA: TGCAGCGTGGTCGACCAGAGCTCCTACAATGAGCAGTTCTTC
clone size: .; CDR3 length: 16; D gene: TRBD2; V gene: TRBV6-1; J gene: TRBJ2-1; CDR3 protein: CASSEYRGGRANEQFF; CDR3 DNA: TGTGCCAGCAGTGAATATCGTGGCGGGAGGGCCAATGAGCAGTTCTTC
clone size: .; CDR3 length: 11; D gene: .; V gene: TRBV19; J gene: TRBJ1-1; CDR3 protein: CASSIPAEAFF; CDR3 DNA: TGTGCCAGTAGTATCCCAGCGGAAGCTTTCTTT
clone size: .; CDR3 length: 15; D gene: .; V gene: TRBV10-2; J gene: TRBJ2-2; CDR3 protein: CASRAVVMNTGELFF; CDR3 DNA: TGCGCCAGCAGGGCGGTGGTTATGAACACCGGGGAGCTGTTTTTT
clone size: once; CDR3 length: 15; D gene: .; V gene: TRBV28; J gene: TRBJ2-7; CDR3 protein: CASKTGSRSLYEQYF; CDR3 DNA: TGTGCCAGCAAAACCGGCAGCCGATCTCTCTACGAGCAGTACTTC
clone size: .; CDR3 length: 14; D gene: .; V gene: TRBV28; J gene: TRBJ1-4; CDR3 protein: CASSSFLGNEKLFF; CDR3 DNA: TGTGCCAGCAGCTCGTTTCTGGGAAATGAAAAACTGTTTTTT
clone size: .; CDR3 length: 16; D gene: TRBD2; V gene: TRBV5-1; J gene: TRBJ2-1; CDR3 protein: CASSIRTSRNYNEQFF; CDR3 DNA: TGCGCCAGCAGCATCCGGACTAGCAGGAACTACAATGAGCAGTTCTTC
clone size: .; CDR3 length: 13; D gene: .; V gene: TRBV10-3; J gene: TRBJ1-1; CDR3 protein: CAISSGLNTEAFF; CDR3 DNA: TGTGCCATCAGCTCCGGGTTGAACACTGAAGCTTTCTTT
clone size: .; CDR3 length: 14; D gene: .; V gene: TRBV6-5; J gene: TRBJ1-6; CDR3 protein: CASTSSGSPGALHF; CDR3 DNA: TGTGCCAGCACTTCGTCCGGGTCCCCTGGGGCCCTCCACTTT
clone size: .; CDR3 length: 16; D gene: .; V gene: TRBV7-9; J gene: TRBJ1-3; CDR3 protein: CASSGKDRSSGNTIYF; CDR3 DNA: TGTGCCAGCAGCGGGAAGGACCGAAGCTCTGGAAACACCATATATTTT
clone size: .; CDR3 length: 12; D gene: .; V gene: TRBV6-6; J gene: TRBJ2-2; CDR3 protein: CASRANTGELFF; CDR3 DNA: TGTGCCAGCAGGGCAAACACCGGGGAGCTGTTTTTT
clone size: .; CDR3 length: 16; D gene: TRBD2; V gene: TRBV4-3; J gene: TRBJ2-2; CDR3 protein: CASSRGTSGSTGELFF; CDR3 DNA: TGCGCCAGCAGCCGTGGGACTAGCGGGTCCACCGGGGAGCTGTTTTTT
clone size: .; CDR3 length: 16; D gene: .; V gene: TRBV7-6; J gene: TRBJ2-1; CDR3 protein: CASATGTAYSYNEQFF; CDR3 DNA: TGTGCCAGCGCGACCGGGACTGCCTACTCCTACAATGAGCAGTTCTTC
clone size: .; CDR3 length: 14; D gene: TRBD2; V gene: TRBV28; J gene: TRBJ2-1; CDR3 protein: CASSLWGLAGEQFF; CDR3 DNA: TGTGCCAGCAGTTTATGGGGACTAGCTGGTGAGCAGTTCTTC
clone size: few; CDR3 length: 15; D gene: .; V gene: TRBV28; J gene: TRBJ1-5; CDR3 protein: CASSLTADRNQPQHF; CDR3 DNA: TGTGCCAGCAGTTTGACGGCCGATCGCAATCAGCCCCAGCATTTT
clone size: .; CDR3 length: 13; D gene: .; V gene: TRBV6-6; J gene: TRBJ1-5; CDR3 protein: CASTQRGNQPQHF; CDR3 DNA: TGTGCCAGCACCCAAAGGGGGAATCAGCCCCAGCATTTT
clone size: .; CDR3 length: 16; D gene: TRBD2; V gene: TRBV11-2; J gene: TRBJ2-1; CDR3 protein: CASSVWAGVAENEQFF; CDR3 DNA: TGTGCCAGCAGCGTCTGGGCGGGGGTAGCGGAGAATGAGCAGTTCTTC
clone size: once; CDR3 length: 17; D gene: TRBD1; V gene: TRBV19; J gene: TRBJ2-2; CDR3 protein: CASSIIWQGANTGELFF; CDR3 DNA: TGTGCCAGTAGTATTATTTGGCAGGGGGCGAACACCGGGGAGCTGTTTTTT
clone size: .; CDR3 length: 12; D gene: .; V gene: TRBV29-1; J gene: TRBJ2-1; CDR3 protein: CSVETQRYEQFF; CDR3 DNA: TGCAGCGTGGAGACCCAGAGGTATGAGCAGTTCTTC
clone size: .; CDR3 length: 15; D gene: .; V gene: TRBV6-5; J gene: TRBJ2-1; CDR3 protein: CASSVLGQGYNEQFF; CDR3 DNA: TGTGCCAGCAGCGTACTAGGGCAGGGTTACAATGAGCAGTTCTTC
clone size: .; CDR3 length: 14; D gene: TRBD2; V gene: TRBV27; J gene: TRBJ2-1; CDR3 protein: CATAAGDRYNEQFF; CDR3 DNA: TGTGCCACCGCAGCGGGAGACAGGTACAATGAGCAGTTCTTC
clone size: .; CDR3 length: 11; D gene: .; V gene: TRBV30; J gene: TRBJ2-7; CDR3 protein: CAWDDSYEQYF; CDR3 DNA: TGTGCCTGGGACGACTCCTACGAGCAGTACTTC
clone size: .; CDR3 length: 16; D gene: .; V gene: TRBV12-1; J gene: TRBJ1-5; CDR3 protein: CASSRTGGGGNQPQHF; CDR3 DNA: TGTGCCAGCAGCAGGACGGGTGGAGGGGGCAATCAGCCCCAGCATTTT
clone size: .; CDR3 length: 13; D gene: .; V gene: TRBV11-2; J gene: TRBJ2-1; CDR3 protein: CASSQGLVGEQFF; CDR3 DNA: TGTGCCAGCAGCCAGGGACTGGTAGGGGAGCAGTTCTTC
clone size: .; CDR3 length: 16; D gene: .; V gene: TRBV9; J gene: TRBJ2-3; CDR3 protein: CASSVGAGVSTDTQYF; CDR3 DNA: TGTGCCAGCAGCGTAGGAGCGGGCGTTAGCACAGATACGCAGTATTTT
clone size: .; CDR3 length: 12; D gene: .; V gene: TRBV19; J gene: TRBJ2-1; CDR3 protein: CASSIHPWEQFF; CDR3 DNA: TGTGCCAGTAGTATACACCCCTGGGAGCAGTTCTTC
clone size: .; CDR3 length: 14; D gene: .; V gene: TRBV9; J gene: TRBJ2-1; CDR3 protein: CASSAGSSYNEQFF; CDR3 DNA: TGTGCCAGCAGTGCTGGTAGCTCCTACAATGAGCAGTTCTTC
clone size: .; CDR3 length: 18; D gene: TRBD1; V gene: TRBV27; J gene: TRBJ2-2; CDR3 protein: CASSLSFFRTGLGGELFF; CDR3 DNA: TGTGCCAGCAGTTTATCTTTCTTCAGGACAGGGTTGGGCGGGGAGCTGTTTTTT
clone size: .; CDR3 length: 18; D gene: .; V gene: TRBV11-3; J gene: TRBJ2-1; CDR3 protein: CASSLGPRDGWGSDEQFF; CDR3 DNA: TGTGCCAGCAGCTTAGGCCCCCGAGACGGCTGGGGGTCTGATGAGCAGTTCTTC
clone size: .; CDR3 length: 13; D gene: .; V gene: TRBV9; J gene: TRBJ2-1; CDR3 protein: CASSVGHVGEQFF; CDR3 DNA: TGTGCCAGCAGCGTCGGACATGTCGGTGAGCAGTTCTTC
clone size: .; CDR3 length: 12; D gene: .; V gene: TRBV27; J gene: TRBJ2-1; CDR3 protein: CASGPLRDEQFF; CDR3 DNA: TGTGCCAGCGGACCCCTTCGTGATGAGCAGTTCTTC
clone size: .; CDR3 length: 14; D gene: .; V gene: TRBV19; J gene: TRBJ2-7; CDR3 protein: CASSWGGGPYEQYF; CDR3 DNA: TGTGCCAGTAGTTGGGGCGGCGGCCCCTACGAGCAGTACTTC
clone size: .; CDR3 length: 17; D gene: TRBD1; V gene: TRBV2; J gene: TRBJ2-3; CDR3 protein: CASSEARGSLGPDTQYF; CDR3 DNA: TGTGCCAGCAGTGAAGCCAGGGGGAGCTTGGGCCCAGATACGCAGTATTTT
clone size: .; CDR3 length: 15; D gene: .; V gene: TRBV28; J gene: TRBJ1-2; CDR3 protein: CASSQASPWRDGYTF; CDR3 DNA: TGTGCCAGCAGCCAGGCCTCGCCGTGGAGGGATGGCTACACCTTC
clone size: .; CDR3 length: 13; D gene: .; V gene: TRBV9; J gene: TRBJ2-1; CDR3 protein: CASSVGASGEQFF; CDR3 DNA: TGTGCCAGCAGCGTAGGAGCCTCTGGGGAGCAGTTCTTC
clone size: .; CDR3 length: 14; D gene: TRBD2; V gene: TRBV19; J gene: TRBJ2-7; CDR3 protein: CASSIVAGANEQYF; CDR3 DNA: TGTGCCAGTAGTATTGTAGCGGGAGCTAACGAGCAGTACTTC